This T cell receptor beta chain derives from a study of CD8 T cells in ankylosing spondylitis (dated by TCRdb to about 2017). About the full investigation: T cell receptor beta repertoires were profiled in healthy donors and ankylosing spondylitis patients so that disease-linked TCR variants could be found. The full study cohort was made up of over 20 ankylosing spondylitis patients and 108 healthy donors. Samples of peripheral blood were taken, and for ankylosing spondylitis patients, synovial fluid was collected as well.

At least ten counts were recorded for this clonotype. Its binding antigen is unknown. Nothing much larger sits one base from this clone, and base qualities are not available. Via the germline V gene, CDR1 is MDHEN and CDR2 SYDVKM. V was cut back by 6 bases and J by 9 bases, leaving a gap of 12 bases between them. Inclusive of the bounding cysteine and phenylalanine, the CDR3 is 11 residues long. Only CDR3 DNA is held: 33 bases, read in frame from base 1. The sequencer listed for this sample is Illumina HiSeq 2500. Quantitative 5'-RACE with molecular barcodes was used to prepare TCR beta libraries. The published analysis was carried out like this. To identify disease-linked TCR variants, a new computational method was used, one built on a probabilistic model of VDJ rearrangement. The public reads were run again by TCRdb, first through fastp at Q25 and then through MiXCR, and only productive beta chains were kept. Each CDR3 protein gets just one entry, which takes the most common genes and DNA from the rows behind it. These V and J calls originate from TCRdb's pipeline instead of the authors' own analysis. This sample holds about 330,000 distinct CDR3 sequences; 6.5% to 10% were observed only once. The ten largest clones represent more than 14% of the sample.

Here is what the overall study found, with its caveats: Blood from ankylosing spondylitis patients appeared to be characterized by a TCR beta motif composed of several highly homologous amino acid variants. The disease-linked clones were reported to be significantly enriched in matched synovial fluid samples from ankylosing spondylitis patients. Some motif variants were previously reported in synovial fluid and blood of reactive arthritis patients, suggesting common disease-initiation mechanisms. The disease-linked clones showed a CD8+ phenotype and occurred at relatively low frequencies in peripheral blood.

Sequencing used blood, either unsorted or a sorted T cell fraction (not recorded which). The sequence joins TRBV28 to TRBJ2-7; no D gene is confidently identified. The receptor's source is a male donor with ankylosing spondylitis. CDR3 reads: CASRESEGQYF. Read as DNA, the sequence is TGTGCCAGCAGGGAATCGGAAGGGCAGTACTTC.